This paragraph covers one T cell receptor (beta chain) sequence. Its antigen is not yet known. Base qualities were left out, and no much larger clone turns up one base away. The data originate from a study of T cell repertoires in cytomegalovirus infection (dated by TCRdb to between 2018 and 2021). A note on the overall study: The HLA type of each donor mattered for the analysis, because public TCR beta signatures pointed to carriage of CMV infection along with the matching HLA type. What the work shows at the level of the full study, not this receptor alone: The ex vivo response was dominated by HLA-C-restricted CMV-specific TCR beta clonotypes, and the single most frequent clonotype in two of eight donors was supplied by these HLA-C-restricted clonotypes. In both this cohort and an independent roughly 400-donor cohort, the cumulative frequency of public TCR beta family members distinguished carriers of CMV infection plus the relevant HLA type.

From its cysteine to its phenylalanine, the CDR3 spans 17 amino acids. Of all the DNA, just the CDR3 is kept, 51 bases in frame from base 1. Via the germline V gene, CDR1 is SNHLY and CDR2 FYNNEI. Here V drops 0 bases and J drops 1 base, and the junction holds 4 bases not matched to any gene. Sequencing was performed on an Illumina HiSeq 1500. TCRdb reanalyzed the raw reads on its own, using fastp at Q25 for trimming and MiXCR for clone calling, and kept in-frame beta chains. Here each entry gathers all rows of one CDR3 protein and keeps the most common genes and DNA. In this sample the table shows fewer than 350,000 distinct CDR3 sequences, about a sixth of which occur a single time. The ten largest account for 12% of the sample.

The specimen was PBMCs. This receptor was taken from a human donor in good health (CMV status not recorded). Some clones in this sample may be carry-over from other donors' samples. The sequence joins TRBV2 to TRBJ2-1; 9 bases in the middle match TRBD1. For the CDR3, the sequence is CASSEAGTGFSYNEQFF. The DNA sequence follows: TGTGCCAGCAGTGAAGCCGGGACAGGGTTTTCCTACAATGAGCAGTTCTTC. Reference TRBV2 and TRBJ2-1 proteins supply the regions before and after the CDR3; the full variable domain is: EPEVTQTPSHQVTQMGQEVILRCVPISNHLYFYWYRQILGQKVEFLVSFYNNEISEKSEIFDDQFSVERPDGSNFTLKIRSTKLEDSAMYFCASSEAGTGFSYNEQFFGPGTRLTVL.